This T cell receptor beta chain was retrieved from a study of identical twins. TCRdb analysed the 5' RACE reads with MiXCR anew, one entry per CDR3 protein. The sample contains approximately 590,000 distinct CDR3 sequences, 9.6% of which appear only once. In germline, CDR1 is MDHEN, CDR2 SYDVKM. V lost 2 bases and J 5 bases, leaving 24 bases between the germline ends. CDR3 length: 18 residues. This clonotype was counted ten times or more. These data also formed part of another study, on yellow fever vaccine responses in identical twins.

This TCR derives from a young woman in good health. Material: PBMCs. The chain has TRBV28 and TRBJ2-5, with D unclear. Here the CDR3 reads CASSLNWLESTKSETQYF. Here the CDR3 DNA reads TGTGCCAGCAGTTTAAATTGGTTGGAGAGTACTAAGTCGGAGACCCAGTACTTC.